Presented here are 15 T cell receptor beta chains from one specimen sequenced in a study of blood T cells in healthy people across ages. Then a second PCR, running about 6 to 12 cycles, was carried out with a sample-barcoded 5' primer and a J-beta primer mix. TCRdb reprocessed the 5' RACE reads with MiXCR, giving one entry per CDR3 protein. This table holds about 1.5 million distinct CDR3 sequences, approximately 42% found once. The material sequenced was blood. The receptors were gathered from a woman aged 18-29 years in good health.

J is TRBJ2-1 and V is TRBV29-1, with 12 bases identical to TRBD2. The V segment lost 5 bases and the J segment 5 bases; nucleotides outside the gene matches: 10. CDR1 is SQVTM, CDR2 ANQGSEA, per germline. The CDR3 is made up of 16 amino acids. The CDR3: CSVRTSGASRDNEQFF. The CDR3 DNA reads as TGCAGCGTTAGGACTAGCGGGGCGTCTAGGGACAATGAGCAGTTCTTC.

The V call is TRBV10-3, the J call TRBJ2-1, with 9 bases that match TRBD2. The CDR3 has 12 amino acids. The V gene end was trimmed by 6 bases and the J gene end by 8 bases; junction bases not matched to a gene: 2. Germline CDR1 ENHRY, CDR2 SYGVKD. The CDR3 sequence: CAIRASGDEQFF. The CDR3 DNA is TGTGCCATCAGAGCTAGCGGGGATGAGCAGTTCTTC.

This sequence joins TRBV28 and TRBJ2-5; 9 bases agree with TRBD2. The CDR3 length is 13 residues. V was pared by 10 bases and J by 13 bases, with 16 bases of the junction left unmatched. Germline CDR1 MDHEN, CDR2 SYDVKM. CDR3 in amino acids: CATVGLAPFDPYF. The CDR3 DNA follows: TGTGCCACCGTCGGACTAGCGCCATTCGATCCGTACTTC.

J is TRBJ1-2 and V is TRBV27, with D perhaps TRBD1 (6 bases). Germline V gene data show CDR1 as MNHEY and CDR2 as SMNVEV (reference sequence). Trimming left V 4 bases short and J 7 bases short, with 10 bases between. This CDR3 has 12 residues. CDR3 region: CASSSQGVGYTF. The CDR3 bases are TGTGCCAGCAGTTCACAGGGAGTTGGCTACACCTTC.

The chain carries TRBV7-8 and TRBJ2-1, with 7 bases matching TRBD1. The CDR3 length is 14 residues. CDR1 and CDR2 from the germline V gene are SGHVS and FQNEAQ. V was clipped by 5 bases and J by 5 bases; unmatched bases: 6. The CDR3 here is CASSRPQGDNEQFF. For the CDR3, the DNA is TGTGCCAGCAGCCGGCCTCAGGGGGACAATGAGCAGTTCTTC.

V and J are TRBV27 and TRBJ2-7; 7 nucleotides agree with TRBD1. The CDR3 totals 15 residues. Germline loops: CDR1 MNHEY, CDR2 SMNVEV (reference sequence). J lost 4 bases, V lost 5 bases, and 11 bases had no gene match. CDR3 sequence (DNA): TGTGCCAGCAGTACCGGGACAGCTAGCCTGTACGAGCAGTACTTC. Translated, it gives CASSTGTASLYEQYF.

This clonotype was seen more than once but under ten times. This chain links TRBV27 with TRBJ2-1, with D tentatively TRBD2 (6 bases). The CDR3 loop spans 13 amino acids. Germline assignment: CDR1 MNHEY and CDR2 SMNVEV (reference sequence). Trimming stripped 5 bases from V and 9 bases from J, with 14 bases between. In DNA form, the CDR3 reads TGTGCCAGCAGTCTAAACCCACTAGCTGAGCAGTTCTTC. Its protein is CASSLNPLAEQFF.

This clonotype appeared a few times. The chain couples TRBV5-5 to TRBJ2-5; 8 bases agree with TRBD1. The CDR3 consists of 15 residues. V dropped 3 bases and J dropped 3; count of bases not matched to a gene: 7. From germline, CDR1 is SGHKS and CDR2 YYEKEE (reference sequence). The CDR3 spells CASSWPGQGKETQYF. The DNA of the CDR3 is TGTGCCAGCAGCTGGCCCGGACAGGGAAAAGAGACCCAGTACTTC.

The chain uses TRBV28 and TRBJ2-7; 9 bases align to TRBD1. The J call could be wrong; TRBJ2-5 is a better fit for the DNA end. The germline CDR1 and CDR2 sequences are MDHEN and SYDVKM. The CDR3 extends over 14 amino acids. The CDR3 DNA sequence: TGTGCCAGCAGATCCGGGACAGGGTGGGAGACCCAGTACTTC. Translation gives CASRSGTGWETQYF.

The rearrangement uses TRBV28 and TRBJ2-7; no clear D. Germline CDR1 MDHEN, CDR2 SYDVKM. Deletions cut 4 bases from V and 2 bases from J, with 12 bases between. CDR3 size: 14 residues. The CDR3 loop is CASSSPLRPYEQYF. The DNA of the CDR3 is TGTGCCAGCAGTTCCCCCCTACGGCCCTACGAGCAGTACTTC.

This clonotype came up many times. The chain couples TRBV20-1 to TRBJ2-3; 7 nucleotides agree with TRBD2. The CDR3 contains 13 residues. Germline assignment: CDR1 DFQATT and CDR2 SNEGSKA (reference sequence). The J segment lost 1 base and the V segment lost 5 bases, leaving 3 bases of the junction unmatched. The CDR3 DNA sequence: TGCAGTGCTCCCAGCGGGGGCACAGATACGCAGTATTTT. It is translated as CSAPSGGTDTQYF.

This chain links TRBV6-1 with TRBJ1-1; D is unclear. This CDR3 has 13 amino acids. The germline CDR1 and CDR2 sequences are MNHNS and SASEGT. The V end was cut by 2 bases, the J end by 2 bases, with 6 bases between. The CDR3 coding sequence is TGTGCCAGCAGTGAACACCTAAACACTGAAGCTTTCTTT. Translated: CASSEHLNTEAFF.

Comment on this clonotype: Germline and junction disagree at one end, which may indicate a read error. The chain combines TRBV4-3 with TRBJ1-1, with D tentatively TRBD1 (5 bases). This CDR3 spans 13 amino acids. The germline V gene has CDR1 LGHNA and CDR2 YSLEER. The CDR3 region is CASSRVAGTGAFF. The CDR3 bases are TGCGCCAGCAGCCGCGTTGCCGGGACTGGAGCTTTCTTT.

CDR3 bases: TGTGCCAGCAGCCGTTCTAGCGGGAGAGCGAACACCGGGGAGCTGTTTTTT. It specifies CASSRSSGRANTGELFF. V and J are TRBV7-9 and TRBJ2-2; TRBD2 matches at 10 bases. J gave up 0 bases and V 5 bases, and 6 bases lay outside the gene matches. Germline loops: CDR1 SEHNR, CDR2 FQNEAQ (reference sequence). This CDR3 is built from 17 residues.

With respect to this clonotype: Sequence at one end of the junction differs from germline and may be a read error. The chain has TRBV14 and TRBJ2-1, with 9 bases identical to TRBD1. This CDR3 is 11 amino acids long. Per the germline V gene, CDR1 is SGHDN and CDR2 is FVKESK. For the CDR3, the DNA is TGCCACCGGGACAGGGTTAGTGAGCAGTTCTTC. This gives the protein CHRDRVSEQFF.